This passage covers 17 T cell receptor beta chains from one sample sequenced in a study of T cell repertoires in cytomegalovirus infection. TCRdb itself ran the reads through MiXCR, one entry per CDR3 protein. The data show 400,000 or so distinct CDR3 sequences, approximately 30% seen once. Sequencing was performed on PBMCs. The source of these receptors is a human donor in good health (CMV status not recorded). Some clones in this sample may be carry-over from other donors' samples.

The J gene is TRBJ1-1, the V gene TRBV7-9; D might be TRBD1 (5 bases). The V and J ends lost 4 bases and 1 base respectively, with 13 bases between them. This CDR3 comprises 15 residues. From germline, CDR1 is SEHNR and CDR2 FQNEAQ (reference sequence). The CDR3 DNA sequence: TGTGCCAGCAGCTCCCGCGGGGGGGGGAACACTGAAGCTTTCTTT. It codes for CASSSRGGGNTEAFF.

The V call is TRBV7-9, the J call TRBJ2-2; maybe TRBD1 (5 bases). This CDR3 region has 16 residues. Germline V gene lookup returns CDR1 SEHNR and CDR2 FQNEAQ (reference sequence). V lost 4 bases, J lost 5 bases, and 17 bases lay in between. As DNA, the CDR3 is TGTGCCAGCAGCTCACTGCAGGGCATTCAGACCGGGGAGCTGTTTTTT. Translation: CASSSLQGIQTGELFF.

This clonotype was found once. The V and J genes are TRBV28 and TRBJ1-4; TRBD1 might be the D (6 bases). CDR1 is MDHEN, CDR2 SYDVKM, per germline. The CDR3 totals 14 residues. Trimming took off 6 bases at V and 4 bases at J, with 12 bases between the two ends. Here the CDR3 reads CASSPGAFNEKLFF. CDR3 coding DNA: TGTGCCAGCAGCCCGGGGGCCTTTAATGAAAAACTGTTTTTT.

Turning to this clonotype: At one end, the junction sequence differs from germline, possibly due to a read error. The CDR3 nucleotides are TGTGACAGCAGACCGAAAGGGGGTTCAAGTCAGCCCCAGCATTTT. This gives the protein CDSRPKGGSSQPQHF. The chain has TRBV7-2 and TRBJ1-5; D is perhaps TRBD1 (6 bases). Germline V gene lookup returns CDR1 SGHTA and CDR2 FQGNSA. This CDR3 contains 15 residues.

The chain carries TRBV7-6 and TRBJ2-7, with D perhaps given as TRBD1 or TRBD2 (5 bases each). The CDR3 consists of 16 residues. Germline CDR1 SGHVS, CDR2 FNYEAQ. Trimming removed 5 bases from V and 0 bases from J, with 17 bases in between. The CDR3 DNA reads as TGTGCCAGCAGCCCCAGGGTGGGGGATTACTCCTACGAGCAGTACTTC. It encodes CASSPRVGDYSYEQYF. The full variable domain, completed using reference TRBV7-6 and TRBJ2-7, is GAGVSQSPRYKVTKRGQDVALRCDPISGHVSLYWYRQALGQGPEFLTYFNYEAQQDKSGLPNDRFSAERPEGSISTLTIQRTEQRDSAMYRCASSPRVGDYSYEQYFGPGTRLTVT.

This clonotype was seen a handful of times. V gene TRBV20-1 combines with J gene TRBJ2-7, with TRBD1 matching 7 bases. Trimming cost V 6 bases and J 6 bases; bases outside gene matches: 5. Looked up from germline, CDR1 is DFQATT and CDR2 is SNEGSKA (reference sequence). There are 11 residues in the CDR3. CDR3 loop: CSARQGPEQYF. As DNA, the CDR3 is TGCAGTGCCAGACAGGGCCCCGAGCAGTACTTC.

The chain's CDR3 is CASSSGRDSLTDTQYF. In nucleotides, the CDR3 is TGTGCCAGCAGCTCGGGGCGGGACTCCTTGACAGATACGCAGTATTTT. This chain connects TRBV11-2 to TRBJ2-3; D might be TRBD2 (6 bases). CDR3 length: 16 amino acids. From germline, CDR1 is SGHAT and CDR2 FQNNGV. Between the trimmed V and J ends, which lost 4 bases and 3 bases, there was a span of 17 bases.

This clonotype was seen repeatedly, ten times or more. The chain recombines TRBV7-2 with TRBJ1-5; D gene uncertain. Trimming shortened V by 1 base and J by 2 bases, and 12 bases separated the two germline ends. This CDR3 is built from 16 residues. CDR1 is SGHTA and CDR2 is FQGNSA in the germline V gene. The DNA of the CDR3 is TGTGCCAGCAGCTTAGTAGGCAGTTGGGGCAATCAGCCCCAGCATTTT. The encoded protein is CASSLVGSWGNQPQHF.

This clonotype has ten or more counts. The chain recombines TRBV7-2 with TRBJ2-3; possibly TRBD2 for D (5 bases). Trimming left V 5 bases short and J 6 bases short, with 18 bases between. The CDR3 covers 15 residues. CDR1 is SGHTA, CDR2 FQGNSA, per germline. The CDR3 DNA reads TGTGCCAGCAGCCTACGAGGGCCCATACGTGATACGCAGTATTTT. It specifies CASSLRGPIRDTQYF.

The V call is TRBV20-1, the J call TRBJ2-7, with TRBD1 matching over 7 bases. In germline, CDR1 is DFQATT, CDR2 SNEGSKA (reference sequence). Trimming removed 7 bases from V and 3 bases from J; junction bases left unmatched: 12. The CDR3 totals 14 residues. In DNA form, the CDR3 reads TGCAGTGGTAGGAGCCGGGACAGACTCTACGAGCAGTACTTC. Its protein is CSGRSRDRLYEQYF.

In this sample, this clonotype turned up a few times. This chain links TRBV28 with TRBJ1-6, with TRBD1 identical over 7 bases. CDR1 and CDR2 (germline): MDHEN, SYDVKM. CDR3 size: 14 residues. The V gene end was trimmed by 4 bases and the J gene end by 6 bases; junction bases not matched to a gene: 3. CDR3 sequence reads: CASSSTGRNSPLHF. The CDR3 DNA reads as TGTGCCAGCAGTTCGACAGGGCGTAATTCACCCCTCCACTTT.

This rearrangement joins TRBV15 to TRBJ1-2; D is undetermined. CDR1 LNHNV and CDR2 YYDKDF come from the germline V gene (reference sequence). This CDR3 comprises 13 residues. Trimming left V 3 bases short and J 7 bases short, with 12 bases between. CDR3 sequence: CATSRMGSGGYTF. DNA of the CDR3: TGTGCCACCAGCAGGATGGGGTCAGGTGGCTACACCTTC.

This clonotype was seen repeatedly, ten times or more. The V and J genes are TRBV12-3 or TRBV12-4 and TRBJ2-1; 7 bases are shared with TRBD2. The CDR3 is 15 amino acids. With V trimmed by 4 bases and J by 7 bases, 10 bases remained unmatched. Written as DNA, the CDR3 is TGTGCCAGCAGTTCCGGGACTACCAATCGGAATGAGCAGTTCTTC. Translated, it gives CASSSGTTNRNEQFF.

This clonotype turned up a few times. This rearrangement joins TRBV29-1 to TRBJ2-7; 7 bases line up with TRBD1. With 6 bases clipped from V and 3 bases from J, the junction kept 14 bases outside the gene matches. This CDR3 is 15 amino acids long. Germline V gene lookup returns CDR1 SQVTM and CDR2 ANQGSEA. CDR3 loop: CSVRGSDRNNYEQYF. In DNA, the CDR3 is TGCAGCGTGAGGGGGTCGGACAGGAATAACTACGAGCAGTACTTC.

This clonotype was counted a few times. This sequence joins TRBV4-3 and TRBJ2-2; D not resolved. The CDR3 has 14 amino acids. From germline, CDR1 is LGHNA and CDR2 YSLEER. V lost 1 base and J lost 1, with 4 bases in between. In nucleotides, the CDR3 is TGCGCCAGCAGCCAAGGACGGAACACCGGGGAGCTGTTTTTT. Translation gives CASSQGRNTGELFF.

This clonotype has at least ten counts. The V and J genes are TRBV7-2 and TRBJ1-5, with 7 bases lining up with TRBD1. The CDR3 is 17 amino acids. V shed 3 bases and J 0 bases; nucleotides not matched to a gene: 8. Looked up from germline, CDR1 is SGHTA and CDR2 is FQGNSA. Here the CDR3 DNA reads TGTGCCAGCAGCTTTGGACAGGATTTTTATAGCAATCAGCCCCAGCATTTT. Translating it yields CASSFGQDFYSNQPQHF.

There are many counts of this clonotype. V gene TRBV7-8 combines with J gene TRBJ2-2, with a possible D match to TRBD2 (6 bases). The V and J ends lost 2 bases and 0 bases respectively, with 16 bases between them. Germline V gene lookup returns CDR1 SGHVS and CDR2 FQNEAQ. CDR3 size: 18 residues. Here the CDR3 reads CASSLLVNGGANTGELFF. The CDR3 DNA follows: TGTGCCAGCAGCTTACTGGTTAACGGGGGAGCGAACACCGGGGAGCTGTTTTTT. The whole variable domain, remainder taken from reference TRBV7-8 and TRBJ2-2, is GAGVSQSPRYKVAKRGQDVALRCDPISGHVSLFWYQQALGQGPEFLTYFQNEAQLDKSGLPSDRFFAERPEGSVSTLKIQRTQQEDSAVYLCASSLLVNGGANTGELFFGEGSRLTVL.